The 32 T cell receptor beta chains listed next were all sequenced from one sample in a study of graft-versus-host responses after intestinal transplantation. Some clones are missing from TCRdb's copy, which holds only in-frame ones; the method was immunoSEQ multiplex PCR. The sample has tens of thousands of clones; about 95% are singletons. Their cognate antigens are unknown. This material consisted of unstimulated CD8+ T cells sorted from spleen or lymph node cells, taken before transplant. All receptors derive from a human donor who was the organ donor for an intestinal transplant.

J is TRBJ2-7 and V is TRBV10-3, with D perhaps matching TRBD1 (6 bases). The CDR3 runs 13 residues. The ends were cut back, 8 bases at V and 0 bases at J, with 11 bases in the middle. The V gene's germline CDR1 is ENHRY and CDR2 SYGVKD. CDR3 DNA: TGTGCCATCGAGAGGACAGACTCCTACGAGCAGTACTTC. Its protein is CAIERTDSYEQYF.

This clone appeared a single time. The chain employs TRBV4-3 and TRBJ1-6; D is perhaps TRBD1 (5 bases). Trimming stripped 0 bases from V and 7 bases from J, with 7 bases between. CDR1 LGHNA and CDR2 YSLEER come from the germline V gene. This CDR3 region has 14 residues. CDR3 residues: CASSQDEGNSPLHF. The CDR3 DNA reads TGCGCCAGCAGCCAAGATGAGGGGAATTCACCCCTCCACTTT.

This chain joins TRBV6-5 and TRBJ1-2; D is ambiguous. This CDR3 spans 14 amino acids. V lost 2 bases and J 5 bases, leaving 12 bases between the germline ends. CDR1 MNHEY and CDR2 SVGAGI come from the germline V gene. This chain's CDR3 is CASSYKTTTYGYTF. In nucleotides, the CDR3 is TGTGCCAGCAGTTACAAAACGACAACGTATGGCTACACCTTC.

V is TRBV5-4 and J is TRBJ1-3; maybe TRBD1 (5 bases). CDR1 is SGHNT and CDR2 is YYREEE in the germline V gene (reference sequence). V was clipped by 3 bases and J by 4 bases, with 8 bases between them. The CDR3 extends over 13 amino acids. The CDR3, as DNA: TGTGCCAGCAGCTCCGACAGAGGAAACACCATATATTTT. This codes for CASSSDRGNTIYF.

The chain uses TRBV11-3 and TRBJ1-1; no definite D call. CDR3 length: 15 residues. The germline V and J ends were trimmed by 2 bases and 0 bases, with 10 bases remaining between them. Germline lookup yields CDR1 SGHNT and CDR2 YENEEA. The CDR3 loop is CASSLQALMNTEAFF. The DNA for the CDR3 is TGTGCCAGCAGCTTACAGGCACTAATGAACACTGAAGCTTTCTTT.

The genes are TRBV5-6 and TRBJ2-2; D is ambiguous. Trimming took off 8 bases at V and 4 bases at J, with 15 bases between the two ends. Germline assignment: CDR1 SGHDT and CDR2 YYEEEE. The CDR3 totals 14 residues. The CDR3 DNA reads as TGTGCCAGTGAGCAGTTACCCAGCACCGGGGAGCTGTTTTTT. It translates to CASEQLPSTGELFF.

The chain employs TRBV30 and TRBJ2-7; D unresolved. CDR1 and CDR2 from the germline V gene are GTSNPN and SVGIG (reference sequence). V gave up 4 bases and J gave up 2 bases, with 6 bases separating them. The CDR3 spans 11 residues. In DNA form, the CDR3 reads TGTGCCTGGACTACAGCCTACGAGCAGTACTTC. Translating it yields CAWTTAYEQYF. Full variable domain (remainder filled in from reference TRBV30 and TRBJ2-7): SQTIHQWPATLVQPVGSPLSLECTVEGTSNPNLYWYRQAAGRGLQLLFYSVGIGQISSEVPQNLSASRPQDRQFILSSKKLLLSDSGFYLCAWTTAYEQYFGPGTRLTVT.

The rearrangement joins TRBV16 to TRBJ2-6; D perhaps matches TRBD1 (5 bases). The V and J ends lost 0 bases and 1 base respectively, with 10 bases between them. Germline values: CDR1 KGHSY, CDR2 FQNENV. This CDR3 contains 17 residues. The CDR3 spells CASSQSLSGSGANVLTF. The CDR3 nucleotides read TGTGCCAGCAGCCAATCGTTGTCAGGGTCTGGGGCCAACGTCCTGACTTTC.

This sequence joins TRBV7-9 and TRBJ1-2, with 8 bases that match TRBD1. The V segment lost 5 bases and the J segment 6 bases; nucleotides outside the gene matches: 17. CDR3 length: 17 residues. Germline V gene sequence: CDR1 SEHNR, CDR2 FQNEAQ (reference sequence). The CDR3 region is CASSPTRTGKETNGYTF. The CDR3 nucleotides read TGTGCCAGCAGCCCCACCCGGACAGGGAAAGAGACCAATGGCTACACCTTC.

This clone was recorded once. This rearrangement joins TRBV6-5 to TRBJ2-5, with TRBD2 matching 13 bases. The J call may be wrong; the DNA end is better matched by TRBJ2-7. There are 14 residues in the CDR3. CDR1 is MNHEY and CDR2 is SVGAGI in the germline V gene. CDR3 DNA: TGTGCCAGCAGGACTAGCGGGGGGCTCTCCGAGCAGTACTTC. It translates to CASRTSGGLSEQYF.

The chain carries TRBV27 and TRBJ1-1; D may be TRBD1 (6 bases). Germline CDR1 is MNHEY and CDR2 is SMNVEV (reference sequence). The CDR3 runs to 17 residues. Trimming cost V 1 base and J 1 base, with 16 bases left between them. As DNA, the CDR3 is TGTGCCAGCAGTTTATTAGGGCCGGGGGGGGCGAACACTGAAGCTTTCTTT. Amino acids: CASSLLGPGGANTEAFF.

V usage is TRBV10-2 and J usage is TRBJ1-5; 7 positions match TRBD1. With V trimmed by 4 bases and J by 3 bases, 12 bases remained unmatched. This CDR3 has 17 amino acids. Germline CDR1 is WSHSY and CDR2 is SAAADI. CDR3 protein: CASSGFASGTANQPQHF. The CDR3 DNA reads TGCGCCAGCAGTGGGTTTGCTTCCGGGACAGCCAATCAGCCCCAGCATTTT.

The V gene is TRBV14, the J gene TRBJ2-7; TRBD2 aligns across 12 bases. CDR1 and CDR2 (germline): SGHDN, FVKESK. CDR3 length equals 16 residues. V shed 2 bases and J 6 bases; nucleotides not matched to a gene: 8. CDR3 in DNA: TGTGCCAGCAGCCAATATACTAGCGGGGGGTTTGTCGAGCAGTACTTC. This sequence encodes CASSQYTSGGFVEQYF.

The chain uses TRBV28 and TRBJ2-1, with 9 positions matching TRBD2. This CDR3 region has 17 residues. The V segment lost 0 bases and the J segment 7 bases; nucleotides outside the gene matches: 10. Germline V CDR1 and CDR2: MDHEN, SYDVKM. CDR3 DNA sequence: TGTGCCAGCAGTTTATGGGCGGCTAGCGGGGATCGGAATGAGCAGTTCTTC. Amino acids: CASSLWAASGDRNEQFF.

As for this clone: The junction and the germline gene differ at one end; a read error may be behind it. This chain joins TRBV27 and TRBJ1-1; 7 bases are a match to TRBD1. The V gene's germline CDR1 is MNHEY and CDR2 SMNVEV (reference sequence). The CDR3 contains 10 residues. The CDR3 DNA sequence: TGTGCCAGTGCGACAGGGACGACGGGTTTT. This codes for CASATGTTGF.

The V gene is TRBV4-1, the J gene TRBJ2-5; D uncertain. Trimming removed 0 bases at V and 1 base at J, with 6 bases between. In germline, CDR1 is MGHRA, CDR2 YSYEKL. The length of the CDR3 is 14 residues. DNA for the CDR3: TGCGCCAGCAGCCAAGATCGCAGCCAAGAGACCCAGTACTTC. Its protein is CASSQDRSQETQYF.

The chain uses TRBV27 and TRBJ1-1; 8 bases map to TRBD1. CDR1 and CDR2 from the germline V gene are MNHEY and SMNVEV (reference sequence). The CDR3 consists of 16 residues. Germline trimming cut 4 bases from V and 1 base from J; bases unmatched to any gene: 8. In DNA form, the CDR3 reads TGTGCCAGCAGTTCCCGTCAGGGGGCGAGGAACACTGAAGCTTTCTTT. Translation gives CASSSRQGARNTEAFF.

V is TRBV9 and J is TRBJ2-5; TRBD2 aligns across 9 bases. The CDR3 length is 15 residues. The germline V gene has CDR1 SGDLS and CDR2 YYNGEE. V gave up 0 bases and J gave up 2 bases; unmatched junction bases: 2. CDR3 nucleotide sequence: TGTGCCAGCAGCGTAGTCACTAGCGGGCAAGAGACCCAGTACTTC. This codes for CASSVVTSGQETQYF.

The chain uses TRBV27 and TRBJ2-6, with D uncertain. This CDR3 region has 15 residues. Per the germline V gene, CDR1 is MNHEY and CDR2 is SMNVEV (reference sequence). V lost 8 bases and J 2 bases, leaving 13 bases between the germline ends. For the CDR3, the DNA is TGTGCCAGCGGATCGCTGGGAACTGGGGCCAACGTCCTGACTTTC. This sequence encodes CASGSLGTGANVLTF.

The rearrangement uses TRBV27 and TRBJ2-3; TRBD1 aligns across 8 bases. CDR1 and CDR2 (germline): MNHEY, SMNVEV (reference sequence). The CDR3 is made up of 20 amino acids. Unmatched junction bases numbered 21, after V lost 3 bases and J lost 4 bases. CDR3: CASSLFPPRRDRGLPDTQYF. For the CDR3, the DNA is TGTGCCAGCAGTTTGTTCCCTCCGCGACGAGACAGGGGCCTACCAGATACGCAGTATTTT.

The chain uses TRBV30 and TRBJ1-1; D is possibly TRBD1 (6 bases). The ends were cut back, 4 bases at V and 0 bases at J, with 18 bases in the middle. The length of the CDR3 is 16 residues. Germline CDR1 GTSNPN, CDR2 SVGIG (reference sequence). CDR3 sequence (DNA): TGTGCCTGGAAGGGGACACCATTACCCATGAACACTGAAGCTTTCTTT. It codes for CAWKGTPLPMNTEAFF.

The chain is built from TRBV28 and TRBJ2-6, with D maybe TRBD1 (6 bases). Trimming took 5 bases from V and 0 from J, leaving 14 bases between them. The V gene's germline CDR1 is MDHEN and CDR2 SYDVKM. This CDR3 is built from 17 residues. The CDR3 DNA reads TGTGCCAGCAGTCTAGGACAGCAATACTCTGGGGCCAACGTCCTGACTTTC. This sequence encodes CASSLGQQYSGANVLTF. The full variable domain, completed using reference TRBV28 and TRBJ2-6, is DVKVTQSSRYLVKRTGEKVFLECVQDMDHENMFWYRQDPGLGLRLIYFSYDVKMKEKGDIPEGYSVSREKKERFSLILESASTNQTSMYLCASSLGQQYSGANVLTFGAGSRLTVL.

This chain links TRBV11-2 with TRBJ2-1, with 9 bases identical to TRBD2. The CDR3 has 18 amino acids. V lost 4 bases, J lost 0 bases, and 10 bases stayed unmatched. CDR1 SGHAT and CDR2 FQNNGV come from the germline V gene. The CDR3: CASSSASGGTSSYNEQFF. The CDR3 DNA follows: TGTGCCAGCAGCTCGGCCAGCGGGGGGACTAGCTCCTACAATGAGCAGTTCTTC. Full variable domain (outside the CDR3, taken from reference TRBV11-2 and TRBJ2-1): EAGVAQSPRYKIIEKRQSVAFWCNPISGHATLYWYQQILGQGPKLLIQFQNNGVVDDSQLPKDRFSAERLKGVDSTLKIQPAKLEDSAVYLCASSSASGGTSSYNEQFFGPGTRLTVL.

The chain carries TRBV19 and TRBJ2-5; unclear D gene. The end of the DNA fits TRBJ2-7 better, so the J call may be wrong. This CDR3 is 17 amino acids long. Germline V gene sequence: CDR1 LNHDA, CDR2 SQIVND (reference sequence). CDR3 nucleotide sequence: TGTGCCAGTAGTATTTCGGTTCGGACGATGGGATCCTACGAGCAGTACTTC. This translates into CASSISVRTMGSYEQYF.

The rearrangement uses TRBV10-3 and TRBJ2-7; no clear D gene. The CDR3 spans 13 residues. Trimming cost V 3 bases and J 6 bases, with 12 bases left between them. Germline loops: CDR1 ENHRY, CDR2 SYGVKD. CDR3 sequence (DNA): TGTGCCATCAGTGAACTTTGGGGAAGCGAGCAGTACTTC. Translated: CAISELWGSEQYF.

This chain connects TRBV29-1 to TRBJ2-1, with 10 bases aligning to TRBD1. Germline V gene lookup returns CDR1 SQVTM and CDR2 ANQGSEA. This CDR3 has 15 amino acids. Trimming removed 2 bases from V and 6 bases from J; junction bases left unmatched: 7. The CDR3 sequence is CSVERGTGVPNEQFF. As DNA, the CDR3 is TGCAGCGTTGAAAGAGGGACAGGGGTACCCAATGAGCAGTTCTTC.

The CDR3 DNA reads TGTGCCAGCAGTTACAACTTCGTCGGGTTGCAAGAGACCCAGTACTTC. Its translation is CASSYNFVGLQETQYF. J is TRBJ2-5 and V is TRBV6-5; D remains ambiguous. Trimming cost V 2 bases and J 2 bases, with 15 bases left between them. The germline V gene encodes CDR1 MNHEY and CDR2 SVGAGI. This CDR3 contains 16 residues.

This clone was found once. The chain recombines TRBV5-1 with TRBJ1-2; D remains unclear. V was shortened by 4 bases and J by 8 bases, with 12 bases between the two germline ends. This CDR3 has 12 residues. Germline V gives CDR1 SGHRS, CDR2 YFSETQ. CDR3 in amino acids: CASSGPQKGYTF. CDR3 nucleotides: TGCGCCAGCAGCGGACCACAGAAGGGCTACACCTTC. The whole variable domain, remainder taken from reference TRBV5-1 and TRBJ1-2, is KAGVTQTPRYLIKTRGQQVTLSCSPISGHRSVSWYQQTPGQGLQFLFEYFSETQRNKGNFPGRFSGRQFSNSRSEMNVSTLELGDSALYLCASSGPQKGYTFGSGTRLTVV.

This chain connects TRBV30 to TRBJ1-3; D not resolved. V was clipped by 4 bases and J by 0 bases, with 16 bases between them. CDR1 is GTSNPN, CDR2 SVGIG, per germline (reference sequence). This CDR3 comprises 16 residues. The chain's CDR3 is CAWIYGSVDSGNTIYF. CDR3 bases: TGTGCCTGGATATACGGGAGCGTCGACTCTGGAAACACCATATATTTT.

The chain is built from TRBV27 and TRBJ1-1; D unclear. The CDR3 has 14 amino acids. The ends were cut back, 3 bases at V and 1 base at J, with 9 bases in the middle. Germline-derived CDR1 and CDR2 are MNHEY and SMNVEV (reference sequence). This CDR3 is CASSFRGENTEAFF. For the CDR3, the DNA is TGTGCCAGCAGTTTCCGAGGAGAGAACACTGAAGCTTTCTTT.

The rearrangement links TRBV30 to TRBJ2-1; D possibly matches TRBD1 or TRBD2 (5 bases each). Trimming removed 0 bases from V and 3 bases from J, with 18 bases in between. The germline V gene encodes CDR1 GTSNPN and CDR2 SVGIG (reference sequence). This CDR3 has 17 amino acids. This CDR3 is CAWSVLSDGAYYNEQFF. The CDR3 DNA reads as TGTGCCTGGAGTGTACTTTCCGACGGGGCCTACTACAATGAGCAGTTCTTC.

The V and J genes are TRBV14 and TRBJ1-3; 7 bases map to TRBD1. The germline V gene has CDR1 SGHDN and CDR2 FVKESK. V gave up 1 base and J gave up 2 bases; unmatched junction bases: 8. The CDR3 has 17 amino acids. The CDR3 nucleotides are TGTGCCAGCAGCCAAGGTGGTGGCAGGGGGGCTGGAAACACCATATATTTT. It encodes CASSQGGGRGAGNTIYF.